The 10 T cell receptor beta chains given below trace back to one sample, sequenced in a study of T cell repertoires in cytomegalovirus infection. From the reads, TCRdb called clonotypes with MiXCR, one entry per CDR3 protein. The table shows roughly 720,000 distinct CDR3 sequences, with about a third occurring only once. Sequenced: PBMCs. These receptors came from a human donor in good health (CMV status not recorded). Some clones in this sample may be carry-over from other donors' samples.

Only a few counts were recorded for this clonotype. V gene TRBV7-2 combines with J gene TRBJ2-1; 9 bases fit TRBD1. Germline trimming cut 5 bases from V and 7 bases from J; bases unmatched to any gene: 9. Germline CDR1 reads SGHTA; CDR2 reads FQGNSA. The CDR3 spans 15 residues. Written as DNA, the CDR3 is TGTGCCAGCAGCCCCACGGGACAGGGAATTAATGAGCAGTTCTTC. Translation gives CASSPTGQGINEQFF.

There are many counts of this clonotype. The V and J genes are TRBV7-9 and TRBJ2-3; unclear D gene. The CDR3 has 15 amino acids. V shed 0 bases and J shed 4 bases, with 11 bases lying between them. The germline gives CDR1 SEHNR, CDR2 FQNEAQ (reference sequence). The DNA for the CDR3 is TGTGCCAGCAGCTTAGCAGGGATAGAAGCAGATACGCAGTATTTT. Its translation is CASSLAGIEADTQYF.

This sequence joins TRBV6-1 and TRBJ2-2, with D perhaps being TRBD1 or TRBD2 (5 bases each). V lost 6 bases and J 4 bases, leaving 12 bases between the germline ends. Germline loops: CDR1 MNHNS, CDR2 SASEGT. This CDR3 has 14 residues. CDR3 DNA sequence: TGTGCCAGCAGGGCCAGGGCGGGCACCGGGGAGCTGTTTTTT. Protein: CASRARAGTGELFF.

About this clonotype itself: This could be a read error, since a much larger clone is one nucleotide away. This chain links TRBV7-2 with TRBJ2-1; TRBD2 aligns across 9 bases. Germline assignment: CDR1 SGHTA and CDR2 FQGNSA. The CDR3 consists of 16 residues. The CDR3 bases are TGTGCCAGCAGCTTAGATATAGCGGGAGTAGAATATGATCAGTTCTTC. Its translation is CASSLDIAGVEYDQFF.

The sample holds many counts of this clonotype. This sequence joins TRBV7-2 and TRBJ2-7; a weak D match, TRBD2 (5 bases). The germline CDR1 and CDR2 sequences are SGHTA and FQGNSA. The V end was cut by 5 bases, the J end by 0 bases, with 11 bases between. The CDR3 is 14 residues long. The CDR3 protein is CASSPRRSSYEQYF. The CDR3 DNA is TGTGCCAGCAGCCCACGGAGGAGCTCCTACGAGCAGTACTTC.

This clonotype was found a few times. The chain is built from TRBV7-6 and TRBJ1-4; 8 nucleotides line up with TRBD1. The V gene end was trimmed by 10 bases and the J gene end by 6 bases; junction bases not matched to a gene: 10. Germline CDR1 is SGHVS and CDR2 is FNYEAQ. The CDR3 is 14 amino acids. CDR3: CATTGTGTDEKLFF. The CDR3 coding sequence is TGTGCCACAACCGGGACAGGAACGGATGAAAAACTGTTTTTT.

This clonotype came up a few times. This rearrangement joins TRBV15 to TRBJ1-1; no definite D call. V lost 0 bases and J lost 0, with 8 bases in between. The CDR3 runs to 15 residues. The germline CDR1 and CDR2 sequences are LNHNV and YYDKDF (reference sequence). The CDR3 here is CATSREGTLNTEAFF. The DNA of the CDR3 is TGTGCCACCAGCAGAGAGGGTACATTGAACACTGAAGCTTTCTTT.

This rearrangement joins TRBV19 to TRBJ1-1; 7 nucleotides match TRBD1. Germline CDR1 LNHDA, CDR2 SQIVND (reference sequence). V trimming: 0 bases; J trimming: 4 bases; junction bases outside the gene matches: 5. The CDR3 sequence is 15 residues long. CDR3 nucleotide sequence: TGTGCCAGTAGTATAGACAGGGGGATTAGCACTGAAGCTTTCTTT. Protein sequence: CASSIDRGISTEAFF.

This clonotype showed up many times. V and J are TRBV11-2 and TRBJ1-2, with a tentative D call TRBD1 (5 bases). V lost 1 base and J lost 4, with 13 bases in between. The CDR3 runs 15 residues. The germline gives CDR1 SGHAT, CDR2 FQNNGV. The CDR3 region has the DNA TGTGCCAGCAGCTTAGGAAGGGGAGATGGCTATGGCTACACCTTC. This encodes CASSLGRGDGYGYTF.

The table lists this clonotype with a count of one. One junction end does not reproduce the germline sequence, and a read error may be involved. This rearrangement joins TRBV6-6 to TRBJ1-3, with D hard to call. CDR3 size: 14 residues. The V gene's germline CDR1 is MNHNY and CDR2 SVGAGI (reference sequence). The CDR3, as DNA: TGTGCCAGCAGTTACGCGAGCTCTGGAAACACCAGATATTTT. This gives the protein CASSYASSGNTRYF.